Presented here are 17 T cell receptor beta chains from one specimen sequenced in a study of OX40 agonist ivuxolimab in advanced cancers. TCRdb's copy holds only in-frame clones and misses some; the assay was immunoSEQ multiplex PCR. The profile shows some 35,000 clones, around four fifths of them singletons. Here the sequenced sample was CD4+ or CD8+ T cells sorted from blood, taken in a trial of the OX40 agonist ivuxolimab. These receptors came from an adult with an advanced solid tumor such as melanoma, head and neck, liver or kidney cancer.

The gene calls are TRBV6-6 and TRBJ1-1; unclear D gene. V lost 0 bases, J lost 4 bases, and 6 bases lay in between. In germline, CDR1 is MNHNY, CDR2 SVGAGI (reference sequence). The CDR3 spans 13 residues. The CDR3 reads CASSYSITTEAFF. DNA for the CDR3: TGTGCCAGCAGTTACTCGATAACCACTGAAGCTTTCTTT.

The CDR3 DNA follows: TGTGCCAGCAGCCCGCCACGGACCGGGGAGCTGTTTTTT. Its translation is CASSPPRTGELFF. The genes are TRBV7-9 and TRBJ2-2; D call uncertain. Trimming took 5 bases from V and 5 from J, leaving 9 bases between them. Germline assignment: CDR1 SEHNR and CDR2 FQNEAQ (reference sequence). CDR3 length: 13 residues.

The genes are TRBV4-1 and TRBJ2-7; D may match TRBD1 or TRBD2 (5 bases each). Trimming pared 4 bases from V and 2 bases from J, leaving 12 bases between. The CDR3 extends over 14 amino acids. Germline V gene data show CDR1 as MGHRA and CDR2 as YSYEKL. In DNA, the CDR3 is TGCGCCAGCAGCCCCACCGGGACGCCCTACGAGCAGTACTTC. It translates to CASSPTGTPYEQYF.

This chain joins TRBV9 and TRBJ2-5; 9 bases map to TRBD2. CDR1 and CDR2 from the germline V gene are SGDLS and YYNGEE. This CDR3 comprises 18 residues. V shed 1 base, J shed 5 bases, and the junction held 15 bases outside the gene matches. CDR3 residues: CASSVSPSEVAGGETQYF. The CDR3 nucleotides read TGTGCCAGCAGCGTATCCCCCTCTGAGGTGGCGGGAGGGGAGACCCAGTACTTC.

This clone has a handful of counts. This chain uses TRBV4-1 with TRBJ1-1; D ambiguous. In germline, CDR1 is MGHRA, CDR2 YSYEKL. With 0 bases removed from V and 1 base from J, the gap between germline ends came to 12 bases. CDR3 length: 16 amino acids. CDR3 coding DNA: TGCGCCAGCAGCCAAGATAATCAAGGCAGGAACACTGAAGCTTTCTTT. It codes for CASSQDNQGRNTEAFF.

The chain couples TRBV27 to TRBJ2-2; D is undetermined. Germline loops: CDR1 MNHEY, CDR2 SMNVEV (reference sequence). This CDR3 has 13 residues. V was pared by 7 bases and J by 7 bases, with 13 bases between. CDR3 sequence: CASTLNENGELFF. The CDR3 DNA sequence: TGTGCCAGCACCTTGAATGAGAACGGGGAGCTGTTTTTT.

J is TRBJ2-7 and V is TRBV5-5, with a weak D call TRBD2 (6 bases). With 1 base removed from V and 0 bases from J, the gap between germline ends came to 11 bases. The CDR3 is 15 amino acids. Per germline, CDR1 SGHKS and CDR2 YYEKEE (reference sequence). CDR3 protein: CASSLTGALSYEQYF. Written as DNA, the CDR3 is TGTGCCAGCAGCTTGACGGGAGCCCTCTCCTACGAGCAGTACTTC.

This chain uses TRBV9 with TRBJ1-2, with 7 bases fitting TRBD1. This CDR3 has 14 residues. Germline CDR1 reads SGDLS; CDR2 reads YYNGEE. The V and J ends lost 2 bases and 8 bases, in that order; junction bases with no gene match: 9. The CDR3 bases are TGTGCCAGCAGCGTCGAATGGACAGGCCAAGGCTACACCTTC. Protein product: CASSVEWTGQGYTF.

The chain couples TRBV7-2 to TRBJ2-5, with 11 positions matching TRBD2. CDR1 is SGHTA, CDR2 FQGNSA, per germline. CDR3 size: 15 residues. Trimming at V came to 4 bases and at J to 2 bases, leaving 3 bases not matched to a gene. CDR3 loop: CASSSRTSGQETQYF. In DNA, the CDR3 is TGTGCCAGCAGCTCGCGGACTAGCGGGCAAGAGACCCAGTACTTC.

This chain links TRBV5-4 with TRBJ1-2; 8 nucleotides match TRBD1. After removal of 3 bases from V and 4 bases from J, the junction contained 11 bases not matched to a gene. CDR3 length: 16 amino acids. Germline lookup yields CDR1 SGHNT and CDR2 YYREEE (reference sequence). The CDR3 DNA reads as TGTGCCAGCAGCTCTGGTGGAGACAGGGGAAGCTATGGCTACACCTTC. Its protein product is CASSSGGDRGSYGYTF.

Only a few counts were recorded for this clone. This chain links TRBV18 with TRBJ1-4; 8 bases fit TRBD1. The germline V gene has CDR1 KGHSH and CDR2 LQKENI. With 3 bases clipped from V and 7 bases from J, the junction kept 7 bases outside the gene matches. CDR3 size: 15 residues. The CDR3: CASSPPDREIEKLFF. CDR3 DNA: TGTGCCAGCTCACCTCCGGACAGGGAGATTGAAAAACTGTTTTTT.

V usage is TRBV11-2 and J usage is TRBJ2-2; tentatively, D is TRBD1 (5 bases). Germline V gene sequence: CDR1 SGHAT, CDR2 FQNNGV. The CDR3 has 15 amino acids. V lost 0 bases, J lost 1 base, and 6 bases lay in between. The CDR3 loop reads CASSLDTGNTGELFF. The CDR3 DNA sequence: TGTGCCAGCAGCTTAGACACAGGGAACACCGGGGAGCTGTTTTTT.

This clone appeared a few times. This chain joins TRBV30 and TRBJ2-2; D ambiguous. The length of the CDR3 is 12 residues. V lost 3 bases and J 1 base, leaving 3 bases between the germline ends. Looked up from germline, CDR1 is GTSNPN and CDR2 is SVGIG (reference sequence). The CDR3 nucleotides are TGTGCCTGGAGCCTGAACACCGGGGAGCTGTTTTTT. This codes for CAWSLNTGELFF.

This clone appeared a few times. The V gene is TRBV25-1, the J gene TRBJ2-1; perhaps TRBD2 as D (6 bases). CDR3 length: 12 amino acids. Germline V lookup: CDR1 MGHDK, CDR2 SYGVNS. Trimming took 6 bases from V and 10 from J, leaving 13 bases between them. CDR3 in amino acids: CASRVGGWEQFF. CDR3 coding DNA: TGTGCCAGCAGAGTGGGAGGCTGGGAGCAGTTCTTC.

This chain connects TRBV4-3 to TRBJ2-5, with 10 bases matching TRBD1. The closer fit of TRBJ2-7 to the DNA end suggests the J call may be wrong. The CDR3 totals 16 residues. Germline CDR1 LGHNA, CDR2 YSLEER. CDR3 loop: CASSQAGDRGYNEQYF. In DNA, the CDR3 is TGCGCCAGCAGCCAAGCCGGGGACAGGGGCTATAACGAGCAGTACTTC.

This clone was recorded a few times. The V gene is TRBV7-3, the J gene TRBJ1-6; 8 bases map to TRBD1. The CDR3 has 19 amino acids. Germline lookup yields CDR1 SGHTA and CDR2 FQGTGA. Trimming at V came to 2 bases and at J to 8 bases, leaving 17 bases not matched to a gene. CDR3 DNA: TGTGCCAGCAGCTTATGGATGAGGAGGACAGGGAGGTTCGATTCACCCCTCCACTTT. This sequence encodes CASSLWMRRTGRFDSPLHF.

The chain links TRBV7-9 to TRBJ2-5; TRBD1 might be the D (6 bases). The V end lost 4 bases, the J end lost 4 bases, and 13 bases lay between the germline ends. CDR3 size: 14 residues. Germline V gene lookup returns CDR1 SEHNR and CDR2 FQNEAQ (reference sequence). CDR3: CASSSPATGETQYF. CDR3 in DNA: TGTGCCAGCAGCTCCCCCGCGACAGGAGAGACCCAGTACTTC. The whole variable domain, filled in from reference TRBV7-9 and TRBJ2-5, reads DTGVSQNPRHKITKRGQNVTFRCDPISEHNRLYWYRQTLGQGPEFLTYFQNEAQLEKSRLLSDRFSAERPKGSFSTLEIQRTEQGDSAMYLCASSSPATGETQYFGPGTRLLVL.